The following is a T cell receptor beta chain sequence with its context. This sample is part of a study of blood T cell repertoires in COVID-19. Study at large: In each case, the material was cDNA or gDNA derived from T cells, B-cell-depleted T cells, or PBMCs.

Authors' data handling: Amplified reference gene primers provided the basis for estimating nucleated cell counts. The table came from immunoSEQ multiplex PCR; TCRdb's copy has only in-frame clones and leaves some out. The D gene and trimming were derived from the DNA, and the V and J assignments and clone size from that table. There are more than 250,000 clones in the sample; around 83% occur only once, and around 5% lies in the top ten. The CDR3 extends over 14 amino acids. The V gene lost 6 bases and the J gene lost 1 base, with 7 bases spanning the gap. CDR1 and CDR2 from the germline V gene are LNHDA and SQIVND (reference sequence). Exposed volunteers were people who met a COVID-19 case within 2 weeks before study entry.

This chain uses TRBV19 with TRBJ2-6; a possible D gene is TRBD1 (5 bases). Sample: PBMCs or T cells enriched from blood (not recorded which). The TCR originated in a man aged 35 to 55 who had been exposed to COVID-19. CDR3: CASRAGSGANVLTF. Written as DNA, the CDR3 is TGTGCCAGTAGGGCAGGGTCTGGGGCCAACGTCCTGACTTTC.